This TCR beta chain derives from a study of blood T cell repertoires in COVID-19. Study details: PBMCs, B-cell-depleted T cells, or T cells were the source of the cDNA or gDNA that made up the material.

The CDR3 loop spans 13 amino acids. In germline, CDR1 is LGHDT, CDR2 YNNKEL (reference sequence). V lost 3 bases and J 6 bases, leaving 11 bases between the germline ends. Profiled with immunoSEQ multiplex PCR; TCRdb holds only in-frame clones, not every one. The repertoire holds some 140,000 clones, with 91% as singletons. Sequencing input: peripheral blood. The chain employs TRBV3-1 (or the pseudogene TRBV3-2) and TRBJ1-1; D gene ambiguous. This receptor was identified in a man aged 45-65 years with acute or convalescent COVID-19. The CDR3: CASSQQRRAEAFF. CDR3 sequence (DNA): TGTGCCAGCAGCCAGCAACGTCGCGCTGAAGCTTTCTTT.